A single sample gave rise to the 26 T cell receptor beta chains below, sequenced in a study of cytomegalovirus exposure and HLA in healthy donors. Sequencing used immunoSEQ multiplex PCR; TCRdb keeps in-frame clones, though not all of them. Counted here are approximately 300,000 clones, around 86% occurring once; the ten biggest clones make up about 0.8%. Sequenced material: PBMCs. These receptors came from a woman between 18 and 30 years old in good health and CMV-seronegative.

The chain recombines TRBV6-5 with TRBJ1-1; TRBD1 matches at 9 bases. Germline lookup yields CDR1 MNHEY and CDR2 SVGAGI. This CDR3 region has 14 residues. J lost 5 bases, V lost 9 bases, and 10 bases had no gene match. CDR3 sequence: CASTQGAGGTEAFF. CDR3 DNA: TGTGCCAGTACACAGGGGGCAGGAGGAACTGAAGCTTTCTTT.

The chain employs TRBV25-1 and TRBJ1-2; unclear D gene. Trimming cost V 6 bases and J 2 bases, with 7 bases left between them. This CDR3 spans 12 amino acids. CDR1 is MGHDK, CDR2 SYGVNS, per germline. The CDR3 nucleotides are TGTGCCAGCAGCGACATAAACTATGGCTACACCTTC. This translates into CASSDINYGYTF.

This chain's CDR3 is CASSYLDRGRVQTQYF. CDR3 nucleotides: TGTGCCAGCAGTTACCTGGACAGGGGGCGCGTACAGACCCAGTACTTC. The chain is built from TRBV6-5 and TRBJ2-5; 11 bases align to TRBD1. Losses at the gene ends were 2 bases for V and 6 bases for J; bases not matched to a gene: 8. The CDR3 contains 16 residues. Germline lookup yields CDR1 MNHEY and CDR2 SVGAGI.

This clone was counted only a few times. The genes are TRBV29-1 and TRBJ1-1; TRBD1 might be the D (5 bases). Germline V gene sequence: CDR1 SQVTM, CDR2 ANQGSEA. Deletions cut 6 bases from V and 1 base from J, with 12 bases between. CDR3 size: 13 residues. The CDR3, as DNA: TGCAGCGTGTCCGTGGGGCCGAACACTGAAGCTTTCTTT. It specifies CSVSVGPNTEAFF.

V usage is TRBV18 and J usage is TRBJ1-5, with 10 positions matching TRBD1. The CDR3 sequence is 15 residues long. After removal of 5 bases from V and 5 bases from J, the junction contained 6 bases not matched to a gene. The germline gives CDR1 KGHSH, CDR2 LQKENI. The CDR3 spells CASSLTGGGDQPQHF. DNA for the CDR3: TGTGCCAGCTCATTGACAGGGGGCGGTGATCAGCCCCAGCATTTT. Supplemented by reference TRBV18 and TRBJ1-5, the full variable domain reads NAGVMQNPRHLVRRRGQEARLRCSPMKGHSHVYWYRQLPEEGLKFMVYLQKENIIDESGMPKERFSAEFPKEGPSILRIQQVVRGDSAAYFCASSLTGGGDQPQHFGDGTRLSIL.

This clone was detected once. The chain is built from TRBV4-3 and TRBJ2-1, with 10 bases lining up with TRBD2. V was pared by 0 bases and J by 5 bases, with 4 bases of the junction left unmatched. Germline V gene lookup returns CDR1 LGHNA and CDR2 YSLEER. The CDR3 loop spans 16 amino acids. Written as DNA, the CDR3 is TGCGCCAGCAGCCAAGAGAGGGGACTAGCGAACAATGAGCAGTTCTTC. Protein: CASSQERGLANNEQFF.

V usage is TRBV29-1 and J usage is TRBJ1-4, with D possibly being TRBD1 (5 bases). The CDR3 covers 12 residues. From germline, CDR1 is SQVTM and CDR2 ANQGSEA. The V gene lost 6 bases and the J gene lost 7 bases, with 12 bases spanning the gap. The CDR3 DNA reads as TGCAGCGTGGGGGGTTCGGGTGAAAAACTGTTTTTT. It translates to CSVGGSGEKLFF.

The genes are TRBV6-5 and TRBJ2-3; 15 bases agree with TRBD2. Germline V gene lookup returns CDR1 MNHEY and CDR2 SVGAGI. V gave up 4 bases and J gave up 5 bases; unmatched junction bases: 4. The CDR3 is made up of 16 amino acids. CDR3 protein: CASSSGLAGGEDTQYF. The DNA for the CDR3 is TGTGCCAGCAGTTCGGGACTAGCGGGAGGTGAAGATACGCAGTATTTT.

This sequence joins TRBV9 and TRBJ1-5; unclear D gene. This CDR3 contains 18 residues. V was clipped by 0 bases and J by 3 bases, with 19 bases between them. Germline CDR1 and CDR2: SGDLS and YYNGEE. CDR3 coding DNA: TGTGCCAGCAGCGTAGTACCGAAGGCCAGGTTGCTCAATCAGCCCCAGCATTTT. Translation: CASSVVPKARLLNQPQHF.

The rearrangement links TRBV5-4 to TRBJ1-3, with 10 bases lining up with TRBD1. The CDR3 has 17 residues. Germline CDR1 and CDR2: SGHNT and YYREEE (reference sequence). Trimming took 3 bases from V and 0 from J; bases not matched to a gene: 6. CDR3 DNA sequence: TGTGCCAGCAGCTCCTCGGACAGGGGGTACTCTGGAAACACCATATATTTT. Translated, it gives CASSSSDRGYSGNTIYF.

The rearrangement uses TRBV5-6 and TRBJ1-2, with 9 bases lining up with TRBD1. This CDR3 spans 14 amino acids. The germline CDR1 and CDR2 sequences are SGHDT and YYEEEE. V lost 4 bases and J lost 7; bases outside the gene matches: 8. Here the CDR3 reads CASSARTGDFGYTF. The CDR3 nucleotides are TGTGCCAGCAGCGCCCGGACAGGGGACTTTGGCTACACCTTC.

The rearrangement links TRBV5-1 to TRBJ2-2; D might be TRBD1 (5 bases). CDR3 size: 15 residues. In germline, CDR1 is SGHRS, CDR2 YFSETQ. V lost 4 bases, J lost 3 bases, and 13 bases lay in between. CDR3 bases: TGCGCCAGCAGCGATTTAGGGGCGGACACCGGGGAGCTGTTTTTT. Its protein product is CASSDLGADTGELFF.

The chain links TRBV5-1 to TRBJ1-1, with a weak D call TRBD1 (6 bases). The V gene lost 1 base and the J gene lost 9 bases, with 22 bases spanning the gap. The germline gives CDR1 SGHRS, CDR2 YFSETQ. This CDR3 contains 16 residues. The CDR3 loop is CASSLRPGAGGAQAFF. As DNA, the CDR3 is TGCGCCAGCAGCTTGAGGCCGGGGGCGGGAGGGGCCCAAGCTTTCTTT.

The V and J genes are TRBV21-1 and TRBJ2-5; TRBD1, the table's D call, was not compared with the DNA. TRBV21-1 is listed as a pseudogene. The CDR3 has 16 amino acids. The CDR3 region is CASSNKRDSPRETQYF. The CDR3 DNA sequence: TGTGCCAGCAGCAACAAAAGGGACAGCCCCCGGGAGACCCAGTACTTC.

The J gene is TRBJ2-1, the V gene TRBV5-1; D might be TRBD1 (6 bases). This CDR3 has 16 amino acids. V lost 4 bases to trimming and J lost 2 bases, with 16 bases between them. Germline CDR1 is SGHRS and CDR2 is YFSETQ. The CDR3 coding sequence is TGCGCCAGCAGCGCTTTGGACAGAGCAACCTACAATGAGCAGTTCTTC. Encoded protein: CASSALDRATYNEQFF.

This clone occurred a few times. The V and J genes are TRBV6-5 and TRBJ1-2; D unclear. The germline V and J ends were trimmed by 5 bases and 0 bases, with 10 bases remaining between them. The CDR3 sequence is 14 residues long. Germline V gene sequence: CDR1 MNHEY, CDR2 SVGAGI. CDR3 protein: CASSPPETNYGYTF. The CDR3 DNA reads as TGTGCCAGCAGTCCCCCCGAGACTAACTATGGCTACACCTTC.

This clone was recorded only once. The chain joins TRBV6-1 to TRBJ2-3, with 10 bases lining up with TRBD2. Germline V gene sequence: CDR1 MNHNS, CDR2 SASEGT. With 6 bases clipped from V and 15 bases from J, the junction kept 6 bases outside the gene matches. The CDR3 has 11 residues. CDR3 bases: TGTGCCAGCAGGACTAGCGGGCGCGGATATTTT. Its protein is CASRTSGRGYF.

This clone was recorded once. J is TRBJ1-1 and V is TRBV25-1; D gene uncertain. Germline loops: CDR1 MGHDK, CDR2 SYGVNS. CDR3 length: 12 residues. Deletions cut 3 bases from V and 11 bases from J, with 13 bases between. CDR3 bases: TGTGCCAGCAGTGATTTCACCCCCCAGGCTTTCTTT. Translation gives CASSDFTPQAFF.

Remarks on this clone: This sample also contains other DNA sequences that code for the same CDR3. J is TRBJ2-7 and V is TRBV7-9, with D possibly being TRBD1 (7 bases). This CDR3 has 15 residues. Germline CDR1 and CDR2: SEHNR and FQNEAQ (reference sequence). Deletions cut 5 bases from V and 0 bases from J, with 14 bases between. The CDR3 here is CASSPGQGGSYEQYF. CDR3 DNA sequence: TGTGCCAGCAGCCCAGGGCAGGGGGGCTCCTACGAGCAGTACTTC.

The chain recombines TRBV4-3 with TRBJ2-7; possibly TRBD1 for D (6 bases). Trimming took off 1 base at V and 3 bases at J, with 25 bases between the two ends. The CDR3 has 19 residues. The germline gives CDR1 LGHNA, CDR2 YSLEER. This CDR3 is CASSQGLQGSTGFRYEQYF. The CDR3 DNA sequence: TGCGCCAGCAGCCAAGGGCTACAGGGCTCAACCGGGTTCCGCTACGAGCAGTACTTC.

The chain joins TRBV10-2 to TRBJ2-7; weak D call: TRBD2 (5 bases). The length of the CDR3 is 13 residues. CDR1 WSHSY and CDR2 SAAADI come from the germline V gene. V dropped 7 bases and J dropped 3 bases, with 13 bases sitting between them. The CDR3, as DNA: TGCGCCAGCACCCGCCTAGCAGACTACGAGCAGTACTTC. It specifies CASTRLADYEQYF.

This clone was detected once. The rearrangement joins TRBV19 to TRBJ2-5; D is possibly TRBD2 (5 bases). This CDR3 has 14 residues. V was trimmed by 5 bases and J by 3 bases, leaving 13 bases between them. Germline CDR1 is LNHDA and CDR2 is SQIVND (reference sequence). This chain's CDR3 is CASSLVAEEETQYF. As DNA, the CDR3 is TGTGCCAGTAGTTTGGTGGCGGAGGAAGAGACCCAGTACTTC.

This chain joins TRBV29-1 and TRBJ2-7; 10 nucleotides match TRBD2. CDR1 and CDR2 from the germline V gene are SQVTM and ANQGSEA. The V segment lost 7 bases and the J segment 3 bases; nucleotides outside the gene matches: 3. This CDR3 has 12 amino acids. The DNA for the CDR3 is TGCAGCGCCAGACTAGCGGGCTACGAGCAGTACTTC. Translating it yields CSARLAGYEQYF.

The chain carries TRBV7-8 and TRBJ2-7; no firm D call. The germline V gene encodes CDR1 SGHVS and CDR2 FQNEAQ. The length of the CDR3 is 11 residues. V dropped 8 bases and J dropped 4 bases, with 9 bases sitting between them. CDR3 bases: TGTGCCAGCGGGCAGGCATACGAGCAGTACTTC. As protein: CASGQAYEQYF.

CDR3 sequence reads: CASSLTGLAGAYEQYF. CDR3 DNA sequence: TGTGCCAGCAGTTTGACGGGACTAGCGGGAGCCTACGAGCAGTACTTC. V gene TRBV27 combines with J gene TRBJ2-7; 14 nucleotides line up with TRBD2. CDR3 size: 16 residues. Trimming at V came to 3 bases and at J to 2 bases, leaving 3 bases not matched to a gene. The germline V gene has CDR1 MNHEY and CDR2 SMNVEV (reference sequence).

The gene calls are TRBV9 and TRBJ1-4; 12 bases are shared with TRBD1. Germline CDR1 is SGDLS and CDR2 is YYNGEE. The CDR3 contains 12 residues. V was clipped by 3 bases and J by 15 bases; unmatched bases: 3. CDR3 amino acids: CASSAGTGGLFF. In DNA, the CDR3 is TGTGCCAGCAGCGCCGGGACAGGGGGCTTGTTTTTT.